This entry describes one T cell receptor beta chain. This sample is part of a study of cytomegalovirus exposure and HLA in healthy donors. The PCR was carried out with 60 Vbeta primers and 13 Jbeta primers. The table came from immunoSEQ multiplex PCR; TCRdb's copy has only in-frame clones and leaves some out. The sample yields 210,000 or so clones, 77% seen once. The specimen was PBMCs. This sequence originates from a woman in her fifties or sixties in good health and CMV-seropositive.

DNA of the CDR3: TGTGCCAGCAGTCAGGAGGCAAGTTTCTCCCCTTTTCAGCAGTACTTC. Translation: CASSQEASFSPFQQYF. The chain recombines TRBV7-2 with TRBJ2-7; D is possibly TRBD2 (5 bases). The CDR3 extends over 16 amino acids. Trimming took 6 bases from V and 8 from J, leaving 26 bases between them. Germline V gene lookup returns CDR1 SGHTA and CDR2 FQGNSA.